This T cell receptor beta chain was obtained from a study of OX40 agonist ivuxolimab in advanced cancers. With regard to the full study: Ivuxolimab was a fully human IgG2 agonistic monoclonal antibody targeting the costimulatory receptor OX40 (CD134). Intravenous ivuxolimab was administered to patients every 2 weeks at six dose levels: 0.01, 0.1, 0.3, 1.5, 3 and 10 mg/kg. Among the approximately 54 dose-escalation patients, 19 had hepatocellular carcinoma, around 15 melanoma, 9 renal cell carcinoma and 9 head and neck cancer. In the dose-escalation cohort, around four fifths of patients were male, and the mean age was roughly 60 years, with a range of 23 to 79. Patients were allowed to have had prior anti-PD-1, anti-PD-L1 or anti-CTLA-4 therapy, and around 41% of the dose-escalation patients had previously received checkpoint inhibitors. Three dose-escalation patients achieved partial responses, one with hepatocellular carcinoma and two with cutaneous melanoma. The point of sequencing TCRbeta in the periphery was to test whether ivuxolimab changed TCR sequence diversity and drove clonal T-cell expansion. The paper reports the monotherapy dose-escalation portion (N of about 47 patients) of the phase I ivuxolimab trial. Overall results and qualifications from the work: The antigen specificity of the clonally expanded peripheral T cells was not determined. After ivuxolimab, CD8+ T cells had more expanded clones than CD4+ T cells on average. Low levels of normalized T-cell clonal expansion were also seen in some patients who did not respond. In partial responders in the 0.1-3.0 mg/kg groups, normalized peripheral clonal expansion was found to be among the lowest, especially among CD8+ T cells. At doses from 0.1 to 3.0 mg/kg, clonal expansion was seen in both CD4+ and CD8+ blood T cells between baseline and week 6.

As regards this clone: The antigen it binds to is not known. No qualities accompany the bases; no much larger clone lies one base away.

Patients with a history of autoimmune disease or receiving systemic immunosuppression were excluded from the trial. In every dose cohort, peripheral blood was drawn for TCR sequencing at baseline, cycle 4 day 1, and cycle 7 day 1. The samples were drawn from a first-in-human, open-label, multicenter phase I dose-escalation trial of ivuxolimab. Adults with locally advanced or metastatic head and neck squamous cell, hepatocellular, melanoma or renal cell carcinoma were enrolled in the trial. Before TCR sequencing, CD4+ T cells and CD8+ T cells were sorted from peripheral blood as separate populations. Trimming removed 1 base from V and 2 bases from J; the gene matches leave 4 bases unexplained. The CDR3 has 15 amino acids, counting the end cysteine and phenylalanine. CDR3 DNA only is kept here, 45 bases in frame from base 1. The germline V gene encodes CDR1 LGHNA and CDR2 YSLEER. Genomic DNA was extracted from sorted cells for sequencing of the TCRbeta CDR3 region. TCRbeta CDR3 regions were sequenced using the immunoSEQ Assay. In its TCRdb copy, this immuneACCESS table keeps in-frame sequences only and misses some clones. Where compared with another copy, unresolved V genes explain less than half of these, and the others have no known cause. This sample is represented by roughly 120,000 clones; roughly 92% of them were singletons. In total, the top ten clones hold roughly 0.8% of the sample.

The sequences come from CD4+ or CD8+ T cells sorted from blood, collected in a trial of the OX40 agonist ivuxolimab. The sequence derives from an adult with an advanced solid tumor such as melanoma, head and neck, liver or kidney cancer. The chain couples TRBV4-3 to TRBJ1-1; the central 7 bases match TRBD1. The CDR3 in this case is CASSQGDRVNTEAFF. The DNA is as follows: TGCGCCAGCAGCCAAGGAGACAGGGTAAACACTGAAGCTTTCTTT.